The 5 T cell receptor beta chains below were found in one sample sequenced in a study of T cells in Graves' hyperthyroidism and ophthalmopathy. The investigators amplified TCR beta CDR3 regions from RNA transcripts. First-round RT-PCR with HTBI primers amplified the TCR CDR3 region. TCRdb used MiXCR to reprocess the multiplex PCR reads, holding one entry per CDR3 protein. Among 550,000 to 800,000 distinct CDR3 sequences listed, around 16% were seen once. Input material: blood. Every receptor here comes from a man in his fifties or sixties with Graves' hyperthyroidism.

This clonotype turned up a few times. J is TRBJ2-3 and V is TRBV7-3; TRBD2 aligns across 12 bases. With 6 bases clipped from V and 4 bases from J, the junction kept 5 bases outside the gene matches. CDR1 SGHTA and CDR2 FQGTGA come from the germline V gene. The CDR3 loop spans 15 amino acids. The chain's CDR3 is CASSRTSGNPDTQYF. Written as DNA, the CDR3 is TGTGCCAGCAGTCGGACTAGCGGGAACCCAGATACGCAGTATTTT.

J is TRBJ1-5 and V is TRBV20-1, with D hard to call. This CDR3 has 12 amino acids. The V end lost 3 bases, the J end lost 6 bases, and 9 bases lay between the germline ends. Germline CDR1 is DFQATT and CDR2 is SNEGSKA (reference sequence). The CDR3 reads CSASNPIQPQHF. The CDR3 nucleotides read TGCAGTGCTAGCAATCCGATTCAGCCCCAGCATTTT.

This clonotype was detected a few times. CDR3 residues: CASSIDGTQYF. Here the CDR3 DNA reads TGTGCCAGTAGTATAGATGGGACCCAGTACTTC. This chain connects TRBV19 to TRBJ2-5; D is ambiguous. Trimming cost V 0 bases and J 7 bases, with 3 bases left between them. This CDR3 region has 11 residues. Per germline, CDR1 LNHDA and CDR2 SQIVND (reference sequence).

In regard to this clonotype: This CDR3 fails to terminate in the conserved phenylalanine or tryptophan, so it likely reflects a read error. The chain recombines TRBV7-9 with TRBJ2-7; D not certain. The CDR3 runs 15 residues. Deletions cut 1 base from V and 2 bases from J, with 12 bases between. CDR1 and CDR2 from the germline V gene are SEHNR and FQNEAQ (reference sequence). CDR3 coding DNA: TGTGCCAGCAGCTTAGGGGTGGGTTTAGCCTACGAGCAGTACTGC. Protein: CASSLGVGLAYEQYC.

J is TRBJ1-4 and V is TRBV9; no clear D. The germline V and J ends were trimmed by 4 bases and 3 bases, with 16 bases remaining between them. CDR3 length equals 16 residues. Germline CDR1 reads SGDLS; CDR2 reads YYNGEE. In nucleotides, the CDR3 is TGTGCCAGCAGCTCCGAGGATTCCGGGGCTAATGAAAAACTGTTTTTT. As protein: CASSSEDSGANEKLFF.